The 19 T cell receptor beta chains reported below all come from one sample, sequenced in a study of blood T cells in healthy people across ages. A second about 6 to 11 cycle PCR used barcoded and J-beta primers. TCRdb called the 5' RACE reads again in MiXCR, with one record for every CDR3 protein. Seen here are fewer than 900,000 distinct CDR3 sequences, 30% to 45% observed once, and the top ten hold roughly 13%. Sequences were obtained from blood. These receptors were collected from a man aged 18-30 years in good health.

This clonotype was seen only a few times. DNA of the CDR3: TGTGCCAGCAGGCCAATGAAGACAGGGACTCAAGAGACCCAGTACTTC. Translated: CASRPMKTGTQETQYF. The chain links TRBV7-2 to TRBJ2-5; D might be TRBD1 (7 bases). This CDR3 region has 16 residues. V lost 6 bases and J lost 2, with 19 bases in between. Germline CDR1 SGHTA, CDR2 FQGNSA.

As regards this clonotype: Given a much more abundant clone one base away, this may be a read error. CDR3 bases: TGTACCAGCAGACCCGGGACAGAGTTTCCCTTAAAGGGCTACACCTTC. This codes for CTSRPGTEFPLKGYTF. V and J are TRBV6-5 and TRBJ1-2; the match to TRBD1 covers 7 bases. The CDR3 is made up of 16 amino acids. CDR1 is MNHEY, CDR2 SVGAGI, per germline.

CDR3 amino acids: CASSQDLQASNEKLFF. CDR3 bases: TGTGCCAGCAGCCAAGATCTGCAGGCGAGTAATGAAAAACTGTTTTTT. The chain recombines TRBV4-2 with TRBJ1-4; D gene unclear. V lost 0 bases and J lost 4, with 12 bases in between. CDR1 is LGHNA, CDR2 YNFKEQ, per germline. This CDR3 has 16 residues.

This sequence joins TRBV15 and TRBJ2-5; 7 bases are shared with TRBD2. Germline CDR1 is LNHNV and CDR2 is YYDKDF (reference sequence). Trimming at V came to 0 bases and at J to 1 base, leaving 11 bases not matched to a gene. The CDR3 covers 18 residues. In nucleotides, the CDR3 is TGTGCCACCAGCAGAGATCTAATAAAGCGGGGCCGCCAAGAGACCCAGTACTTC. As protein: CATSRDLIKRGRQETQYF.

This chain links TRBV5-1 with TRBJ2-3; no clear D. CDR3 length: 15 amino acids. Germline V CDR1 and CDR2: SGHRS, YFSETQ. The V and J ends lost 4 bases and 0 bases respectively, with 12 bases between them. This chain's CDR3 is CASSPRTDSTDTQYF. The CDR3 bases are TGCGCCAGCAGCCCGCGGACGGATAGCACAGATACGCAGTATTTT.

The DNA for the CDR3 is TGTGCCAGCAGGGACCCCAGGAGAGGACACAACTCCTACGAGCAGTACTTC. Protein: CASRDPRRGHNSYEQYF. The chain recombines TRBV2 with TRBJ2-7; weak D call: TRBD1 (5 bases). The V gene lost 6 bases and the J gene lost 0 bases, with 21 bases spanning the gap. The CDR3 spans 17 residues. Germline values: CDR1 SNHLY, CDR2 FYNNEI.

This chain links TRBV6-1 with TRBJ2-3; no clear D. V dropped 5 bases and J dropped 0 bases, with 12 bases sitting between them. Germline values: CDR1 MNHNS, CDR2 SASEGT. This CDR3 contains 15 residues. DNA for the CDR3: TGTGCCAGCAGTCGAGAGGAGTTCAGCACAGATACGCAGTATTTT. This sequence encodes CASSREEFSTDTQYF.

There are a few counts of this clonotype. Here the CDR3 DNA reads TGTGCCAGCAGTTTTGGGTCTAGCGGGGGGGCCGGCCTAAATGAGCAGTTCTTC. Protein sequence: CASSFGSSGGAGLNEQFF. The J gene is TRBJ2-1, the V gene TRBV12-3 or TRBV12-4, with 12 bases lining up with TRBD2. The CDR3 length is 18 residues. With V trimmed by 3 bases and J by 7 bases, 13 bases remained unmatched.

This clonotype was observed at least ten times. CDR3 protein: CSVLRDRPFYGYTF. The CDR3 nucleotides are TGCAGCGTCTTGAGGGACAGGCCTTTCTATGGCTACACCTTC. This sequence joins TRBV29-1 and TRBJ1-2; TRBD1 aligns across 8 bases. This CDR3 spans 14 amino acids. V trimming: 6 bases; J trimming: 4 bases; junction bases outside the gene matches: 10. Germline-derived CDR1 and CDR2 are SQVTM and ANQGSEA.

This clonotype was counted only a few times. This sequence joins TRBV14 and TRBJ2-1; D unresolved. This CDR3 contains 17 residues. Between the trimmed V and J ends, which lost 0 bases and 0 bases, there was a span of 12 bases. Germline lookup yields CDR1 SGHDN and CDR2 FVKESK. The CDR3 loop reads CASSQDQKSFSYNEQFF. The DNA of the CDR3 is TGTGCCAGCAGCCAAGATCAGAAAAGCTTCTCCTACAATGAGCAGTTCTTC.

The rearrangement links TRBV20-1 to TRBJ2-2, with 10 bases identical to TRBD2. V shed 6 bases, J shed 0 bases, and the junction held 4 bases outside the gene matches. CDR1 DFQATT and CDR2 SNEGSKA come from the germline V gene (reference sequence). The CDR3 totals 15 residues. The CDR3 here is CSAMLAGANTGELFF. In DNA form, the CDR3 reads TGCAGTGCCATGCTAGCGGGGGCGAACACCGGGGAGCTGTTTTTT.

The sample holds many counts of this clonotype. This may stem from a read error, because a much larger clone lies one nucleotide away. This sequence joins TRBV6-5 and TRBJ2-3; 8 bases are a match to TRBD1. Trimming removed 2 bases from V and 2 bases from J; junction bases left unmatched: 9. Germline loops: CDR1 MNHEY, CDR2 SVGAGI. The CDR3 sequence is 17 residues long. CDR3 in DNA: TGTGCCAGCAGTTACGGGGGGACAGGCCCGAACACAGATACGCAGTATTTT. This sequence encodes CASSYGGTGPNTDTQYF.

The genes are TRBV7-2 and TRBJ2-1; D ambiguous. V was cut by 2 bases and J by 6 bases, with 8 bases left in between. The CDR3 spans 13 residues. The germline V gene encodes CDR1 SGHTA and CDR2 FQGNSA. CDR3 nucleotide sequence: TGTGCCAGCAGCTTAAATCAGAGCAATGAGCAGTTCTTC. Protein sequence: CASSLNQSNEQFF.

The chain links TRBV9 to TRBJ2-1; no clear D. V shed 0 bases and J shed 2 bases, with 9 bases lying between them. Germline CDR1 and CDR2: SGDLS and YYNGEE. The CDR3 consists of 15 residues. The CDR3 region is CASSVGPGTYNEQFF. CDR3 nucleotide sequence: TGTGCCAGCAGCGTAGGGCCAGGAACCTACAATGAGCAGTTCTTC.

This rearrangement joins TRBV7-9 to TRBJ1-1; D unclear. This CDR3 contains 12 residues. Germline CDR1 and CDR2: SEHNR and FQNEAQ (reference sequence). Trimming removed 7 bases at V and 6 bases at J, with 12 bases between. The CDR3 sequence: CASTLGPPEAFF. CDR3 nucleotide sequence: TGTGCCAGCACCCTGGGTCCCCCTGAAGCTTTCTTT.

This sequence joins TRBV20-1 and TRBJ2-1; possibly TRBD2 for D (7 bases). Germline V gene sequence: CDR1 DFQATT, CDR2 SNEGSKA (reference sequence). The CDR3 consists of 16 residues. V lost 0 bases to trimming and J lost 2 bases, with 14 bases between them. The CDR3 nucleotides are TGCAGTGCTAGAGATTTGGGGGGGGGCCCCTACAATGAGCAGTTCTTC. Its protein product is CSARDLGGGPYNEQFF.

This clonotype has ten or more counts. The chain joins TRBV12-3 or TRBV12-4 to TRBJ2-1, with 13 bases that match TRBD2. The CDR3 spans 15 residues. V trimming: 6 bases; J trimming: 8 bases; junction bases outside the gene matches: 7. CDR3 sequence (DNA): TGTGCCAGCAGGACTAGCGGGGGGCTTGGGGATGAGCAGTTCTTC. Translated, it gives CASRTSGGLGDEQFF.

As DNA, the CDR3 is TGTGCCAGCAGTGTTGGGGGCCATCAGCCCCAGCATTTT. It translates to CASSVGGHQPQHF. This sequence joins TRBV27 and TRBJ1-5; TRBD1 might be the D (6 bases). The V gene's germline CDR1 is MNHEY and CDR2 SMNVEV (reference sequence). There are 13 residues in the CDR3. Trimming removed 5 bases from V and 5 bases from J, with 10 bases in between.

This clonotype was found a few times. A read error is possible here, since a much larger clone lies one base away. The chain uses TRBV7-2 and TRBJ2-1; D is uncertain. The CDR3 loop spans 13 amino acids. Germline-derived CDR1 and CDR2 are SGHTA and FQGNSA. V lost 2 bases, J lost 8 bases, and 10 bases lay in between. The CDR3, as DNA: TGTGCCAGCAGCTTACCCCTTAGGGATGAGCAGTTCTTC. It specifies CASSLPLRDEQFF.